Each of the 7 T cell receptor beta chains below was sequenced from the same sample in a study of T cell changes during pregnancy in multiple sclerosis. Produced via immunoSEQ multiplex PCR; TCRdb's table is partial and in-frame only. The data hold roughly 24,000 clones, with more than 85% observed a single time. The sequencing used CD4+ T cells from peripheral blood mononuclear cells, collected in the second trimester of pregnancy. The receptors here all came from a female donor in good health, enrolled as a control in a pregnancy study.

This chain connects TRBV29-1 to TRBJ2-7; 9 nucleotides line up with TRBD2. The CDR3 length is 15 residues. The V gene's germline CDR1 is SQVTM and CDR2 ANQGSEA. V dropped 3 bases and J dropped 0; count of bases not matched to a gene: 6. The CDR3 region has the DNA TGCAGCGTTGACGTTAGCGGGGGTAGCTCCTACGAGCAGTACTTC. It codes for CSVDVSGGSSYEQYF.

This CDR3 is CASRGVGTEAFF. The CDR3 DNA reads as TGTGCCAGCAGAGGAGTCGGCACTGAAGCTTTCTTT. The chain combines TRBV13 with TRBJ1-1, with unresolved D. V was pared by 6 bases and J by 4 bases, with 9 bases between. Per germline, CDR1 PRHDT and CDR2 FYEKMQ (reference sequence). The CDR3 runs 12 residues.

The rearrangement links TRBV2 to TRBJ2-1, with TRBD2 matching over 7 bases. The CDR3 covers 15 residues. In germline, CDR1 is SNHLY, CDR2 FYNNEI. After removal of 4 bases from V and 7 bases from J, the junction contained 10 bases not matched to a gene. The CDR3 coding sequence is TGTGCCAGCAGTGGCAGCAGGGAGGGACTTAATGAGCAGTTCTTC. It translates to CASSGSREGLNEQFF.

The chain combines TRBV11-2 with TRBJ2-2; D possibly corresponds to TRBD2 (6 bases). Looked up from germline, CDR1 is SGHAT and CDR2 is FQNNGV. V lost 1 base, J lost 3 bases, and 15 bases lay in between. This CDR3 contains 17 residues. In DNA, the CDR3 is TGTGCCAGCAGCTTAGGGGAGGTAGGGGAACACACCGGGGAGCTGTTTTTT. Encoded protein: CASSLGEVGEHTGELFF.

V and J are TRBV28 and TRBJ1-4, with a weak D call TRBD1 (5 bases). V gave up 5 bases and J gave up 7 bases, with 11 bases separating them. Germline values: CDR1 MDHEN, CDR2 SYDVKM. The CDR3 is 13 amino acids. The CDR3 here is CASSSRGTEKLFF. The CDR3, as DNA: TGTGCCAGCAGTAGCCGGGGGACTGAAAAACTGTTTTTT.

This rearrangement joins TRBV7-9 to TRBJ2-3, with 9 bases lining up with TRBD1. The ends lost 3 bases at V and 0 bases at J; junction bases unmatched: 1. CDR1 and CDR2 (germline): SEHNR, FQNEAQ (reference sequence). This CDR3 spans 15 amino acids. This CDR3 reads CASSFGTGSTDTQYF. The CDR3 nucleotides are TGTGCCAGCAGCTTCGGGACAGGGAGCACAGATACGCAGTATTTT. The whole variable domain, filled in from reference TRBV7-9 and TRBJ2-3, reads DTGVSQNPRHKITKRGQNVTFRCDPISEHNRLYWYRQTLGQGPEFLTYFQNEAQLEKSRLLSDRFSAERPKGSFSTLEIQRTEQGDSAMYLCASSFGTGSTDTQYFGPGTRLTVL.

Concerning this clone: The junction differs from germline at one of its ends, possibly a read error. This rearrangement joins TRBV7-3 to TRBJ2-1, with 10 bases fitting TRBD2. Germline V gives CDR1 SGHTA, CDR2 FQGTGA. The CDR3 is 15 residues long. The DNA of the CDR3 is TGTGCCAGCAGCGTAACTAGCGGGGCCAGGAATGAGCAGTTCTTC. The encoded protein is CASSVTSGARNEQFF.